Listed below are T cell receptor beta chains from one sample, sequenced in a study of T cell changes during pregnancy in multiple sclerosis. Using immunoSEQ multiplex PCR, the repertoire was profiled, and TCRdb retains in-frame clones only, with some absent. The profile shows fewer than 70,000 clones, approximately 90% of them singletons. The specimen comprised peripheral blood, sampled in the third trimester of pregnancy. Receptors were obtained from a female donor with multiple sclerosis, enrolled in a pregnancy study. The CDR3 runs from the conserved cysteine through the conserved F or W. The D gene is left open where the match is weak. Clone size is stated in some rows and not others, as once, few, many or a class when expanded.

.	TRBJ2-5	TRBV7-8	.	TGTGCCAGCAGCCCCCGAAGACAGGTCCGACAAGAGACCCAGTACTTC	CASSPRRQVRQETQYF
.	TRBJ2-7	TRBV5-1	.	TGCGCCAGCAGCTTTGGAGGCCCAGACATCTCCTACGAGCAGTACTTC	CASSFGGPDISYEQYF
.	TRBJ1-6	TRBV27	TRBD1	TGTGCCAGCAGTCTTGACAGGGAGAGTTCACCCCTCCACTTT	CASSLDRESSPLHF
.	TRBJ1-2	TRBV6-1	.	TGTGCCAGCAGTAACACCCAGGGGTGGCATGGCTACACCTTC	CASSNTQGWHGYTF
.	TRBJ2-4	TRBV19	TRBD2	TGTGCCACCTACGCTCGGGGGGGATGTAACATTCAGTACTTC	CATYARGGCNIQYF
.	TRBJ1-5	TRBV30	.	TGTGCCTGGAGTAGCTCGGGAAGGGAATATCAGCCCCAGCATTTT	CAWSSSGREYQPQHF
.	TRBJ1-6	TRBV18	.	TGTGCCAGCTCACCCGGGGGGTATTCACCCCTCCACTTT	CASSPGGYSPLHF
.	TRBJ2-3	TRBV7-2	TRBD2	TGTGCCAGCAGCTTAAGGTGGGGCGGGGGGGCGATTGATACGCAGTATTTT	CASSLRWGGGAIDTQYF
.	TRBJ2-1	TRBV4-2	.	TGTGCCAGCAGCCAAGATCAGGGGGGCTCCTACAATGAGCAGTTCTTC	CASSQDQGGSYNEQFF
once	TRBJ1-1	TRBV25-1	.	TGTGCCAGCAGTGACCTGACCCGGACAGACCTAAACACTGAAGCTTTCTTT	CASSDLTRTDLNTEAFF
.	TRBJ2-2	TRBV7-9	.	TGTGCCAGCATCGCCGACAGGAACACCGGGGAGCTGTTTTTT	CASIADRNTGELFF
.	TRBJ1-4	TRBV9	TRBD1	TGTGCCAGCAGCGTAGCTTCTGGACAGGGCGACGAAAAACTGTTTTTT	CASSVASGQGDEKLFF
.	TRBJ2-1	TRBV6-6	TRBD1	TGTGCCAGCTCCGGGACAGCATCCTACAATGAGCAGTTCTTC	CASSGTASYNEQFF
once	TRBJ2-7	TRBV18	.	TGTGCCAGCTCGCCCTGGTCAGGGCCTATTTACGAGCAGTACTTC	CASSPWSGPIYEQYF
.	TRBJ1-5	TRBV7-9	TRBD1	TGTGCCAGCAGCCTGACAGGGGCCAATCAGCCCCAGCATTTT	CASSLTGANQPQHF
.	TRBJ2-3	TRBV27	TRBD2	TGTGCCAGCAGTTTACGCCCGGCGGGGGGAACAGATACGCAGTATTTT	CASSLRPAGGTDTQYF
.	TRBJ1-4	TRBV10-3	TRBD1	TGTGCCACCAGGAATCGGGACAGGGATGAAAAACTGTTTTTT	CATRNRDRDEKLFF
.	TRBJ1-1	TRBV18	.	TGTGCCAGCTCGCTGGGGCTTACTGAAGCTTTCTTT	CASSLGLTEAFF
.	TRBJ2-1	TRBV10-3	.	TGTGCCATCAGTGACCCGAGCTCCTACAATGAGCAGTTCTTC	CAISDPSSYNEQFF
.	TRBJ2-7	TRBV5-1	.	TGCGCCAGCACAGGGGATATCTCCTACGAGCAGTACTTC	CASTGDISYEQYF
.	TRBJ1-4	TRBV19	.	TGTGCCAGTATGGGAGCCCCCTATAATGAAAAACTGTTTTTT	CASMGAPYNEKLFF
.	TRBJ2-7	TRBV11-2	TRBD2	TGTGCCAGTAGCGGGGGGGCCAACTACGAGCAGTACTTC	CASSGGANYEQYF
.	TRBJ1-5	TRBV19	.	TGTGCCAGTAGTCTCGACATAAACTCCAATCAGCCCCAGCATTTT	CASSLDINSNQPQHF
.	TRBJ1-6	TRBV4-3	TRBD1	TGCGCCAGCAGCCAATTTTTGACAGGGGGCACGCCCCTCCACTTT	CASSQFLTGGTPLHF
few	TRBJ2-5	TRBV19	.	TGTGCCAGTAGTATTAAGCACCAAGAGACCCAGTACTTC	CASSIKHQETQYF
.	TRBJ1-2	TRBV5-4	TRBD1	TGTGCCAGCAGCTTGGTGGTGGGACAGGGTGAGAATGGCTACACCTTC	CASSLVVGQGENGYTF
.	TRBJ2-2	TRBV5-1	TRBD2	TGCGCCAGCAGCTTTCCGGGGGGCACCGGGGAGCTGTTTTTT	CASSFPGGTGELFF
.	TRBJ2-5	TRBV6-5	TRBD1	TGTGCCAGCAGTAGACAGGGGGCTCAAGAGACCCAGTACTTC	CASSRQGAQETQYF
.	TRBJ1-1	TRBV7-2	.	TGTGCCAGCAGTCCCGACAGGTCCACCTCTTTCTTT	CASSPDRSTSFF
.	TRBJ1-6	TRBV6-5	TRBD1	TGTGCCAGCAGAACCGGGACAGGGGGTTCACCCCTCCACTTT	CASRTGTGGSPLHF
.	TRBJ2-5	TRBV28	.	TGTGCCAGCACCGAAACCTGGGGGGTCCAAGAGACCCAGTACTTC	CASTETWGVQETQYF
.	TRBJ2-2	TRBV7-3	TRBD1	TGTGCCAGCAGCTCCGCGGACAGGGGGGCCGGGGAGCTGTTTTTT	CASSSADRGAGELFF
once	TRBJ1-2	TRBV7-2	.	TGTGCCAGCAGCTTAGCACCCGCGTGGGAGGACTATGGCTACACCTTC	CASSLAPAWEDYGYTF
.	TRBJ1-5	TRBV18	.	TGTGCCAGCTCAGCGGGTCCCCGCAATCAGCCCCAGCATTTT	CASSAGPRNQPQHF
.	TRBJ2-2	TRBV18	TRBD2	TGTGCCAGCTCACCACGGACTAGCGGGGACACCGGGGAGCTGTTTTTT	CASSPRTSGDTGELFF
.	TRBJ1-5	TRBV19	.	TGTGCCAGTAGTATCGAGGGTTTTCAGCCCCAGCATTTT	CASSIEGFQPQHF
.	TRBJ1-2	TRBV27	.	TGTGCCAGCAGTTTAAGGGGGAGGGGAGGCTACACCTTC	CASSLRGRGGYTF
.	TRBJ1-1	TRBV5-1	.	TGCGCCAGCAGCTTGGCTGGGGACATAGCTTTCTTT	CASSLAGDIAFF
.	TRBJ2-7	TRBV2	.	TGTGCCAGCAGGTCTAACTCCTACGAGCAGTACTTC	CASRSNSYEQYF
.	TRBJ2-7	TRBV19	TRBD1	TGTGCCAGTAGTAGGACAGGGATTGACTACGAGCAGTACTTC	CASSRTGIDYEQYF
.	TRBJ2-6	TRBV4-1	TRBD1	TGCGCCAGCAGGGACAGGGTGAATGGGGCCAACGTCCTGACTTTC	CASRDRVNGANVLTF
.	TRBJ1-1	TRBV27	.	TGTGCCAGCAGTTTAATGTTCAGGGAGGCTGAAGCTTTCTTT	CASSLMFREAEAFF
.	TRBJ1-4	TRBV28	.	TGTGCCAGCAAGGGAGTTATGAGGGAAAAACTGTTTTTT	CASKGVMREKLFF